This entry is about one T cell receptor beta chain. Its antigen is not identified. Libraries were prepared by immunoSEQ multiplex PCR; TCRdb keeps only in-frame clonotypes and omits some of them. The table has approximately 300,000 clones, around 83% seen once; the top ten hold roughly 2.1%. Treatment specified: roughly 18 received Ad26.COV2.S at low or high dose, single or two shots; several received placebo; per-sample allocation not given. Day 63 after the first vaccine or placebo injection was the time point for sampling. An 18-55-year-old adult in Boston served as donor. The data were taken from a study of Ad26.COV2.S vaccination and SARS-CoV-2 variants. The wider study: Donor was assigned to the Ad26.COV2.S arm of trial COV1001.

Study results and caveats: An underestimation of total T cell responses may have resulted from the TCR breadth and depth analyses. Vaccine recipients and placebo recipients showed similar non-spike TCR breadth.

The receptor was derived from a person between 18 and 65 years old who received the Ad26.COV2.S COVID-19 vaccine or a placebo. Sample: peripheral blood, taken in a trial of Ad26.COV2.S vaccine versus placebo.

As DNA, the CDR3 is TGTGCCAGCTCACGTTACGCCGCCGGGGGTCAGCCCCAGCATTTT. It codes for CASSRYAAGGQPQHF. The chain has TRBV18 and TRBJ1-5; TRBD1 is a possible D gene (5 bases). The germline gives CDR1 KGHSH, CDR2 LQKENI. The germline V and J ends were trimmed by 4 bases and 6 bases, with 16 bases remaining between them. The CDR3 is 15 amino acids.